The rows below give T cell receptor beta chains drawn from one sample of a study of a mutant IDH1 vaccine in newly diagnosed glioma. These TCRs are of unknown antigen specificity. The assay was immunoSEQ multiplex PCR, and TCRdb's table has in-frame clones only and misses some. The data contain about 120,000 clones, just under 80% of them seen just once; the ten biggest clones take up 4.5% to 7%. The sample in question was PBMCs, obtained from a glioma patient whose treatment included an IDH1 peptide vaccine. The receptors originated from a man aged 35 to 55 with glioma. Each CDR3 is given with its conserved first and last residue. The D gene is left open where the match is weak. Clone size is not always given. Where it is, it says once, few, many or a class for expanded clones.

J,size,V,D,DNA,CDR3
TRBJ2-2,-,TRBV7-9,-,TGTGCCAGCAGCTCGCCCACCCAGGGTCCGGAAACCGGGGAGCTGTTTTTT,CASSSPTQGPETGELFF
TRBJ1-2,-,TRBV7-2,-,TGTGCCAGCACCCCAGACCCTCGACCCTACTATGGCTACACCTTC,CASTPDPRPYYGYTF
TRBJ1-6,few,TRBV6-1,-,TGTGCCAGCCGTCCGGCACACTCCTATAATTCACCCCTCCACTTT,CASRPAHSYNSPLHF
TRBJ2-5,once,TRBV7-7,-,TGTGCTAGCAGCGCCAATACAGGGCCCCAAGAGACCCAGTACTTC,CASSANTGPQETQYF
TRBJ1-2,-,TRBV27,TRBD1,TGTGCCAGCAGTCCACAGGGGGCGGGCGGCTACACCTTC,CASSPQGAGGYTF
TRBJ2-1,once,TRBV7-6,-,TGTGCCAGCAGCTTACGGGGGAATGAGCAGTTCTTC,CASSLRGNEQFF
TRBJ2-5,once,TRBV7-9,-,TGTGCCAGCAGTTCTCATTCGACGTACCAAGAGACCCAGTACTTC,CASSSHSTYQETQYF
TRBJ2-1,-,TRBV15,TRBD2,TGTGCCACCAGCAGGCCTCGGGGGGGGAGGAATGAGCAGTTCTTC,CATSRPRGGRNEQFF
TRBJ2-5,-,TRBV29-1,-,TGCAGCGTTGGGGGACACCTGTACCAAGAGACCCAGTACTTC,CSVGGHLYQETQYF
TRBJ2-2,-,TRBV6-1,TRBD1,TGTGCCAGCAGTGGAACCCTAGGGGGCTCCGGGGAGCTGTTTTTT,CASSGTLGGSGELFF
TRBJ2-7,once,TRBV4-3,TRBD2,TGCGCCAGCAGCTTTCGGACTAGCGGGAGATTGAACGAGCAGTACTTC,CASSFRTSGRLNEQYF
TRBJ2-5,-,TRBV7-9,-,TGTGCCAGCAGCCCGAAAGAGACCCAGTACTTC,CASSPKETQYF
TRBJ1-1,once,TRBV30,-,TGTGCCTGGGAGTATTATGGTGAAGCTTTCTTT,CAWEYYGEAFF
TRBJ1-1,few,TRBV19,TRBD1,TGTGCCAGTTCGAGGGGGCCGAACACTGAAGCTTTCTTT,CASSRGPNTEAFF
TRBJ2-2,-,TRBV4-2,-,TGTGCCAGCAGCCAATTCTTGGAAGTCACCGGGGAGCTGTTTTTT,CASSQFLEVTGELFF
TRBJ1-4,-,TRBV5-1,-,TGCGCCAGCAGCTTGGGGACAGAATTGACTAATGAAAAACTGTTTTTT,CASSLGTELTNEKLFF
TRBJ1-1,few,TRBV7-2,-,TGTGCCAGCAGCCCCGGTCGGCGGAACACTGAAGCTTTCTTT,CASSPGRRNTEAFF
TRBJ1-6,-,TRBV7-9,-,TGTGCCAGCAGCCTCACGGGACATTCACCCCTCCACTTT,CASSLTGHSPLHF
TRBJ2-5,-,TRBV5-6,-,TGTGCCAGCAGCGTACAAGAGACCCAGTACTTC,CASSVQETQYF
TRBJ2-5,few,TRBV28,TRBD1,TGTGCCAGCAACCAAGGGGACAGGCTGATGGAGACCCAGTACTTC,CASNQGDRLMETQYF
TRBJ1-2,-,TRBV7-2,-,TGTGCCAGCAGCTTAGCTGGGAAGGGCTACACCTTC,CASSLAGKGYTF
TRBJ2-1,-,TRBV18,TRBD1,TGTGCCAGCTCAAGGGGACAGGGATTCGGGGATGAGCAGTTCTTC,CASSRGQGFGDEQFF
TRBJ2-7,-,TRBV30,TRBD2,TGTGCCTGGAGCGGACTAGCGGGAGCCGACACCTACGAGCAGTACTTC,CAWSGLAGADTYEQYF
TRBJ1-4,-,TRBV7-7,TRBD1,TGTGCTAGCAGCGAACGGACAGGGGTAAACGAAAAACTGTTTTTT,CASSERTGVNEKLFF
TRBJ1-6,-,TRBV5-1,-,TGCGCCAGCAGCTTGGCGGGCAGGGGCGGCTATTCACCCCTCCACTTT,CASSLAGRGGYSPLHF
TRBJ2-1,-,TRBV2,TRBD2,TGTGCCAGCAGTGAATTAGCGGGGGCTGTTTCGGTTGAGCAGTTCTTC,CASSELAGAVSVEQFF
TRBJ2-5,-,TRBV27,-,TGTGCCAGCAGTTTATATCCACCCCCGGGGCAAGAGACCCAGTACTTC,CASSLYPPPGQETQYF
TRBJ1-5,few,TRBV19,-,TGTGCCAGTAGTAACGAGGGCCCGGGCTCCAATCAGCCCCAGCATTTT,CASSNEGPGSNQPQHF
TRBJ2-5,-,TRBV6-5,-,TGTGCCAGCAGTTACGGGTCCTCCCCGGGGGAGACCCAGTACTTC,CASSYGSSPGETQYF
TRBJ2-3,-,TRBV7-2,TRBD1,TGTGCCAGCAGCGTACAGGGGATTGGTGATACGCAGTATTTT,CASSVQGIGDTQYF
TRBJ1-5,once,TRBV10-1,-,TGCGCCCCGGGGGGGGGATACCATAGCAATCAGCCCCAGCATTTT,CAPGGGYHSNQPQHF
TRBJ2-1,-,TRBV19,-,TGTGCCAGTAGTGCATTGGGGCCCCGGGGGTACAATGAGCAGTTCTTC,CASSALGPRGYNEQFF
TRBJ2-1,-,TRBV5-1,TRBD2,TGCGCCACCAACTTAGCGGGGGGAAATGAGCAGTTCTTC,CATNLAGGNEQFF
TRBJ2-3,-,TRBV9,TRBD2,TGTGCCAGCAGCGTAGCTACAACTAGCGGGGCCACAGATACGCAGTATTTT,CASSVATTSGATDTQYF
TRBJ2-7,-,TRBV28,-,TGTGCCAGCAGACTCTCAGGATTTTCCTACGAGCAGTACTTC,CASRLSGFSYEQYF
TRBJ2-3,-,TRBV6-4,-,TGTGCCAGCAGTGTGGCCCGAGGCACAGATACGCAGTATTTT,CASSVARGTDTQYF
TRBJ2-3,once,TRBV7-2,-,TGTGCCAGCAGAAAAACAATTAATACAGATACGCAGTATTTT,CASRKTINTDTQYF
TRBJ2-1,-,TRBV7-2,-,TGTGCCAGCAGTCCCGTAGGGTCCTACAATGAGCAGTTCTTC,CASSPVGSYNEQFF
TRBJ1-1,-,TRBV30,-,TGTGCCTGGAGTGTATCCAGGGTTATGCACACTGAAGCTTTCTTT,CAWSVSRVMHTEAFF
TRBJ1-3,-,TRBV18,-,TGTGCCAGCTCACTAAAGACGGGCTCTGGAAACACCATATATTTT,CASSLKTGSGNTIYF
TRBJ2-7,-,TRBV6-5,-,TGTGCCAGCAGTTACCAGAGGGAGCAGTACTTC,CASSYQREQYF
TRBJ2-3,-,TRBV19,-,TGTGCCAGTAGCGCGGGATCCTATAGCACAGATACGCAGTATTTT,CASSAGSYSTDTQYF
TRBJ1-5,-,TRBV7-2,-,TGTGCCAGCAGCCCCCGACAGAATCAGCCCCAGCATTTT,CASSPRQNQPQHF
TRBJ1-2,-,TRBV4-3,TRBD1,TGCGCCAGCAGCCAAGCGGACAGGGTGAACTATGGCTACACCTTC,CASSQADRVNYGYTF
TRBJ2-3,-,TRBV15,-,TGTGCCACCAGCAGAGATGCAGGGACCACAGATACGCAGTATTTT,CATSRDAGTTDTQYF
TRBJ2-5,once,TRBV6-1,TRBD1,TGTGCCAGCAGTGAAGGGGGACAGAAAGAGACCCAGTACTTC,CASSEGGQKETQYF
TRBJ2-1,-,TRBV4-2,TRBD2,TGTGCCAGCAGCCAAGATCCTGCTAGCGGGAGGGCCCTGGGGAATGAGCAGTTCTTC,CASSQDPASGRALGNEQFF
TRBJ2-3,-,TRBV6-5,TRBD1,TGTGCCAGCAGCGTAGGGACAGGGGGCTCGGATACGCAGTATTTT,CASSVGTGGSDTQYF
TRBJ2-2,-,TRBV5-8,TRBD1,TGTGCCAGCAGCTCACCGGGACAGGTTAACACCGGGGAGCTGTTTTTT,CASSSPGQVNTGELFF
TRBJ1-1,-,TRBV10-3,-,TGTGCCATCAGTGGATGGGGCATGAACACTGAAGCTTTCTTT,CAISGWGMNTEAFF
TRBJ2-2,-,TRBV9,-,TGTGCCAGCAGCGTAGCTTCCCGAGACGGGGAGCTGTTTTTT,CASSVASRDGELFF
TRBJ1-4,-,TRBV19,-,TGTGCCAGTAGTATAGGGCCCGGCGCAACTAATGAAAAACTGTTTTTT,CASSIGPGATNEKLFF
TRBJ2-5,-,TRBV9,-,TGTGCCAGCAGCGTAATATCAGGGTCAGAGACCCAGTACTTC,CASSVISGSETQYF